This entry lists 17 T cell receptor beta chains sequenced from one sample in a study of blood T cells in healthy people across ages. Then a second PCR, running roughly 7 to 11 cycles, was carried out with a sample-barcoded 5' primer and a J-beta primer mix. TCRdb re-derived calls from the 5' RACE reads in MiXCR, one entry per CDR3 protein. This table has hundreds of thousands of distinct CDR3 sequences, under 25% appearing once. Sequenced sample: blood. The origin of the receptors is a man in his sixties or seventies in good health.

CDR3 sequence reads: CASSFGQGTTTNEKLFF. CDR3 bases: TGTGCCAGCAGCTTCGGACAGGGGACTACAACTAATGAAAAACTGTTTTTT. The chain uses TRBV5-5 and TRBJ1-4; 9 bases map to TRBD1. The J segment lost 0 bases and the V segment lost 2 bases, leaving 5 bases of the junction unmatched. CDR1 and CDR2 from the germline V gene are SGHKS and YYEKEE (reference sequence). The length of the CDR3 is 17 residues.

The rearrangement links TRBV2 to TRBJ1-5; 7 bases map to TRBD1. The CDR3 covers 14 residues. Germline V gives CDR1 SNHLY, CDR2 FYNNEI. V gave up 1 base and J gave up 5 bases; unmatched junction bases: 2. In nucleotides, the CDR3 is TGTGCCAGCAGTGAAGGGCAGGGGGATCAGCCCCAGCATTTT. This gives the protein CASSEGQGDQPQHF.

CDR3: CASSQGDRTETQYF. The CDR3 bases are TGCGCCAGCAGCCAAGGAGACAGGACAGAGACCCAGTACTTC. The V gene is TRBV4-1, the J gene TRBJ2-5; D may be TRBD1 (6 bases). V lost 1 base to trimming and J lost 4 bases, with 10 bases between them. Per the germline V gene, CDR1 is MGHRA and CDR2 is YSYEKL. The CDR3 is 14 residues long.

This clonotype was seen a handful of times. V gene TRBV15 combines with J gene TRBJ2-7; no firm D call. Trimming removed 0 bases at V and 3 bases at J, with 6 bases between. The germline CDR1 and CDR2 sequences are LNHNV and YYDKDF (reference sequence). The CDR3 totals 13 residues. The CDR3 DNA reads TGTGCCACCAGCAGAGATAGAGTCTACGAGCAGTACTTC. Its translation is CATSRDRVYEQYF.

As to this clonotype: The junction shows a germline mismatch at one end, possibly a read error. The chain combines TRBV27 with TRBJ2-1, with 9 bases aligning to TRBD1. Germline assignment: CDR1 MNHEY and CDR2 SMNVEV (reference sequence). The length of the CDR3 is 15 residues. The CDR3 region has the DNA TGTGCCAGCAGCAGCCTGACAGGGGGGTACAATGAGCTGTTCTTC. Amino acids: CASSSLTGGYNELFF.

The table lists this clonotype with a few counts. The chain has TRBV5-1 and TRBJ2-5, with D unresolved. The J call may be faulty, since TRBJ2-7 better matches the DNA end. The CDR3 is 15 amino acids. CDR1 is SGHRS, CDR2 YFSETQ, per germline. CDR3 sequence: CASRPRGGQSYEQYF. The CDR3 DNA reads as TGCGCCAGCAGGCCCCGAGGTGGGCAGTCCTACGAGCAGTACTTC.

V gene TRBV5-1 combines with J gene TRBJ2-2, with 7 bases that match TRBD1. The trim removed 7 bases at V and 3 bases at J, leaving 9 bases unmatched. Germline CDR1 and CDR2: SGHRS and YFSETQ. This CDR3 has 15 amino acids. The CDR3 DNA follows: TGCGCCAGCCTAGAGGGACAGCCGTACACCGGGGAGCTGTTTTTT. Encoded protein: CASLEGQPYTGELFF.

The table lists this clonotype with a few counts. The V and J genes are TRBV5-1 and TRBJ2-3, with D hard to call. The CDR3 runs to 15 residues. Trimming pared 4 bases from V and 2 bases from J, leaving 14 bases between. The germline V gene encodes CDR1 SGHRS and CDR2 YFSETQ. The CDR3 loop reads CASSPTTHATDTQYF. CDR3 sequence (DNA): TGCGCCAGCAGCCCGACGACTCACGCCACAGATACGCAGTATTTT.

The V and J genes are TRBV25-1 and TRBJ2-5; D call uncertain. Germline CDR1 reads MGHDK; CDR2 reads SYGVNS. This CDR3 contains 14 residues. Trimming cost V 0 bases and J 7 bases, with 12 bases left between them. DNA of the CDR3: TGTGCCAGCAGTGAATATTTCCCGGTCGGGACCCAGTACTTC. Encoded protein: CASSEYFPVGTQYF. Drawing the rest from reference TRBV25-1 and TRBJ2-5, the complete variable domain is EADIYQTPRYLVIGTGKKITLECSQTMGHDKMYWYQQDPGMELHLIHYSYGVNSTEKGDLSSESTVSRIRTEHFPLTLESARPSHTSQYLCASSEYFPVGTQYFGPGTRLLVL.

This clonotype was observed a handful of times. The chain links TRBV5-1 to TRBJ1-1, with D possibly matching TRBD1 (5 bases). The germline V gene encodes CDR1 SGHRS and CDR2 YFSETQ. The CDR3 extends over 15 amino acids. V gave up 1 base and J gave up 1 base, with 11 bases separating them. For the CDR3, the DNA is TGCGCCAGCAGCTTGTCGGACGGGGGGAACACTGAAGCTTTCTTT. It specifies CASSLSDGGNTEAFF.

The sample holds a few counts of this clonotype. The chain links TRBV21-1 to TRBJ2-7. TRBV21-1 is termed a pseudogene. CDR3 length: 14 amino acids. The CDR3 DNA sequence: TGTGCCAGCAGCAATTATCGTTCCTTCTACGAGCAGTACTTC. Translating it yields CASSNYRSFYEQYF.

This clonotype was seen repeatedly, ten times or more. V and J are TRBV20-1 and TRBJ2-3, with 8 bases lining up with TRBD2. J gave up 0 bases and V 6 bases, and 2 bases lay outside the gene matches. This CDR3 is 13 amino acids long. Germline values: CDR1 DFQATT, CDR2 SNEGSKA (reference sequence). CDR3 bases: TGCAGTGCGCAGCGGGGGAGCACAGATACGCAGTATTTT. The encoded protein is CSAQRGSTDTQYF.

The CDR3 sequence: CSLTSGGRRNEQFF. DNA of the CDR3: TGCAGTCTGACTAGTGGCGGGAGAAGAAATGAGCAGTTCTTC. The chain carries TRBV20-1 and TRBJ2-1; 7 nucleotides agree with TRBD2. The trim removed 8 bases at V and 7 bases at J, leaving 14 bases unmatched. CDR1 DFQATT and CDR2 SNEGSKA come from the germline V gene (reference sequence). The CDR3 sequence is 14 residues long.

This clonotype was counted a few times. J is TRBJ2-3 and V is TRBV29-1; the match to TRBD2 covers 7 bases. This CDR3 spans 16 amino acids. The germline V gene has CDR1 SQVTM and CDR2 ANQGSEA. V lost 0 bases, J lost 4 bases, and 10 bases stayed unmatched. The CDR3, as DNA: TGCAGCGTTGAAGATCGGATTAGCGGGTCCTCAGATACGCAGTATTTT. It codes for CSVEDRISGSSDTQYF.

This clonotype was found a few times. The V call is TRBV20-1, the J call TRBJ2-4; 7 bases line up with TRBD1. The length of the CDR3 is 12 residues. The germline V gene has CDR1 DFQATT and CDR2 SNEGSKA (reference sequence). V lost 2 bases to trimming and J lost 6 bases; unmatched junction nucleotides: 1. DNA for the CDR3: TGCAGTGCTAGACGACAGGGAAACATTCAGTACTTC. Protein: CSARRQGNIQYF.

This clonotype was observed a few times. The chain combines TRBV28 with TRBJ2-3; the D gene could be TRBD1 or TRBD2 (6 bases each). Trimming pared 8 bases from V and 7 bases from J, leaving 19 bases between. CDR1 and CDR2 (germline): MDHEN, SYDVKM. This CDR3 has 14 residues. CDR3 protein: CASSRTGALYTQYF. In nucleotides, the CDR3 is TGTGCCAGCTCCCGGACGGGGGCGTTGTATACGCAGTATTTT.

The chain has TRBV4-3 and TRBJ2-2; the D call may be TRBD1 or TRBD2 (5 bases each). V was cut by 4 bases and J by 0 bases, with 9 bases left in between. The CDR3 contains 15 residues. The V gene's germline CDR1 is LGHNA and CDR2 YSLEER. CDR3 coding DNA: TGCGCCAGCAGCCGGGACGAAGCGAACACCGGGGAGCTGTTTTTT. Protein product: CASSRDEANTGELFF.